This T cell receptor (beta chain) was obtained from a study of early T cells in non-severe SARS-CoV-2 infection. Study information: The input, bulk RNA from unsorted whole blood, was sequenced, and chains were unpaired. General study results and limits: VDJdb matches were skewed toward anti-spike CD8 T cell responses.

Unique molecular identifiers were affixed to single, distinct cDNA molecules. TCRdb independently ran MiXCR on the 5' RACE reads; one entry per CDR3 protein. The sample carries approximately 52,000 distinct CDR3 sequences, 15% recorded once. Comment on this clonotype: The antigen is unknown.

From germline, CDR1 is MGHRA and CDR2 YSYEKL. The CDR3 is 18 amino acids. V was pared by 4 bases and J by 7 bases, with 25 bases between. This TCR derives from an adult who was a healthcare worker with PCR-confirmed SARS-CoV-2 infection or an uninfected control (not recorded which). The V gene is TRBV4-1, the J gene TRBJ1-4; no reliable D call. Material: whole blood, obtained at baseline. The CDR3 loop reads CASSRSAGALGFGEKLFF. The CDR3 DNA follows: TGCGCCAGCAGCCGCTCGGCCGGAGCCCTAGGCTTTGGTGAAAAACTGTTTTTT.